The 15 T cell receptor beta chains reported below all come from one sample, sequenced in a study of blood T cell repertoires in COVID-19. This table comes from immunoSEQ multiplex PCR, and its TCRdb copy is limited to in-frame clones, with some not included. The profile shows fewer than 250,000 clones, about 82% of them singletons. Sequences were obtained from peripheral blood. The receptors come from a woman in her fifties or sixties with active or convalescent COVID-19.

This clone occurred once. The chain employs TRBV11-3 and TRBJ2-2; D is perhaps TRBD2 (6 bases). V was clipped by 6 bases and J by 5 bases, with 19 bases between them. The germline CDR1 and CDR2 sequences are SGHNT and YENEEA. This CDR3 spans 16 amino acids. DNA of the CDR3: TGTGCCAGCAGACTCCGTCGGGAGTCGAGGACCGGGGAGCTGTTTTTT. This translates into CASRLRRESRTGELFF.

This clone appeared a single time. The chain has TRBV11-2 and TRBJ2-7, with 10 nucleotides matching TRBD2. The CDR3 consists of 16 residues. Germline CDR1 reads SGHAT; CDR2 reads FQNNGV. V shed 5 bases and J 3 bases; nucleotides not matched to a gene: 10. This CDR3 reads CASSQSWVAGGYEQYF. CDR3 in DNA: TGTGCCAGCAGCCAGAGTTGGGTAGCGGGAGGCTACGAGCAGTACTTC.

The chain couples TRBV5-1 to TRBJ2-1; 9 bases fit TRBD2. V trimming: 4 bases; J trimming: 5 bases; junction bases outside the gene matches: 10. The CDR3 has 16 residues. Germline values: CDR1 SGHRS, CDR2 YFSETQ. The CDR3 coding sequence is TGCGCCAGCAGCCTGATAGCGGGAGTTAGTCACAATGAGCAGTTCTTC. It specifies CASSLIAGVSHNEQFF. Full variable domain (rest looked up from reference TRBV5-1 and TRBJ2-1): KAGVTQTPRYLIKTRGQQVTLSCSPISGHRSVSWYQQTPGQGLQFLFEYFSETQRNKGNFPGRFSGRQFSNSRSEMNVSTLELGDSALYLCASSLIAGVSHNEQFFGPGTRLTVL.

The chain uses TRBV10-1 and TRBJ1-5; D perhaps matches TRBD1 (6 bases). Trimming removed 5 bases at V and 3 bases at J, with 14 bases between. Germline CDR1 reads WNHNN; CDR2 reads SYGVQD (reference sequence). CDR3 size: 15 residues. The CDR3 protein is CASSPDRGFNQPQHF. In DNA form, the CDR3 reads TGCGCCAGCAGTCCGGACAGAGGGTTCAATCAGCCCCAGCATTTT.

The chain joins TRBV7-2 to TRBJ2-5, with 9 bases fitting TRBD2. Germline trimming cut 5 bases from V and 4 bases from J; bases unmatched to any gene: 14. The CDR3 covers 17 residues. Per the germline V gene, CDR1 is SGHTA and CDR2 is FQGNSA. CDR3 loop: CASSPNAGLAGLETQYF. The CDR3 nucleotides are TGTGCCAGCAGCCCAAACGCCGGGCTAGCGGGGCTAGAGACCCAGTACTTC.

Remarks on this clone: One end of the junction fails to match germline, which may point to a read error. This chain links TRBV6-1 with TRBJ2-7; 10 nucleotides match TRBD2. In germline, CDR1 is MNHNS, CDR2 SASEGT. This CDR3 is built from 15 residues. The CDR3 bases are TGTGCCAGCAGGGAAGGAGCGGGAGGGCACTACGAGCAGTACTTC. It yields the protein CASREGAGGHYEQYF.

This clone was detected only once. This chain joins TRBV27 and TRBJ2-1; D not resolved. The CDR3 spans 15 residues. The ends were cut back, 7 bases at V and 0 bases at J, with 13 bases in the middle. The germline V gene encodes CDR1 MNHEY and CDR2 SMNVEV (reference sequence). The CDR3 spells CASTYTLRSYNEQFF. The CDR3 DNA reads as TGTGCCAGCACCTATACCCTTCGCTCCTACAATGAGCAGTTCTTC.

The chain employs TRBV6-6 and TRBJ2-2; D gene unclear. CDR1 is MNHNY, CDR2 SVGAGI, per germline (reference sequence). The CDR3 extends over 13 amino acids. Trimming shortened V by 4 bases and J by 5 bases, and 8 bases separated the two germline ends. CDR3 amino acids: CASSLERTGELFF. As DNA, the CDR3 is TGTGCCAGCAGTTTAGAGCGAACCGGGGAGCTGTTTTTT.

This sequence joins TRBV2 and TRBJ1-6; D might be TRBD1 (6 bases). Trimming took off 5 bases at V and 6 bases at J, with 23 bases between the two ends. CDR1 SNHLY and CDR2 FYNNEI come from the germline V gene. The CDR3 is 18 amino acids. DNA of the CDR3: TGTGCCAGCAGTCGCCGTGGTGGGGGGGCGGCTGGTAATTCACCCCTCCACTTT. Its protein product is CASSRRGGGAAGNSPLHF.

V and J are TRBV24-1 and TRBJ1-5, with 8 positions matching TRBD1. The CDR3 runs 14 residues. From germline, CDR1 is KGHDR and CDR2 SFDVKD. V trimming: 6 bases; J trimming: 5 bases; junction bases outside the gene matches: 5. Written as DNA, the CDR3 is TGTGCCACCAGTCTCCAGGGGGCTCATCAGCCCCAGCATTTT. This gives the protein CATSLQGAHQPQHF.

CDR3 amino acids: CASSLGQGPYEQYF. The DNA for the CDR3 is TGCGCCAGCAGCTTGGGACAGGGCCCCTACGAGCAGTACTTC. The rearrangement links TRBV5-1 to TRBJ2-7; TRBD1 aligns across 7 bases. CDR1 SGHRS and CDR2 YFSETQ come from the germline V gene. The CDR3 runs to 14 residues. V gave up 0 bases and J gave up 2 bases; unmatched junction bases: 2. Looking up the rest from reference TRBV5-1 and TRBJ2-7 gives the full variable domain: KAGVTQTPRYLIKTRGQQVTLSCSPISGHRSVSWYQQTPGQGLQFLFEYFSETQRNKGNFPGRFSGRQFSNSRSEMNVSTLELGDSALYLCASSLGQGPYEQYFGPGTRLTVT.

The chain combines TRBV2 with TRBJ1-1; TRBD1 might be the D (6 bases). Germline CDR1 and CDR2: SNHLY and FYNNEI. Trimming cost V 4 bases and J 3 bases, with 12 bases left between them. The CDR3 extends over 14 amino acids. CDR3 in DNA: TGTGCCAGCAGTGGCTACAGGGCAGACACTGAAGCTTTCTTT. Translated: CASSGYRADTEAFF.

J is TRBJ2-3 and V is TRBV11-3; 8 bases fit TRBD1. Per the germline V gene, CDR1 is SGHNT and CDR2 is YENEEA. The CDR3 length is 16 residues. Unmatched junction bases numbered 8, after V lost 4 bases and J lost 2 bases. The CDR3 here is CASSSRQGHDTDTQYF. The DNA of the CDR3 is TGTGCCAGCAGCTCCCGACAGGGGCACGACACAGATACGCAGTATTTT.

The rearrangement joins TRBV19 to TRBJ1-4, with no clear D. CDR3 length: 11 amino acids. The V end was cut by 6 bases, the J end by 7 bases, with 6 bases between. Germline CDR1 reads LNHDA; CDR2 reads SQIVND (reference sequence). The CDR3 reads CASSPGEKLFF. The CDR3 bases are TGTGCCAGTAGCCCCGGTGAAAAACTGTTTTTT.

The genes are TRBV2 and TRBJ2-2; 7 bases align to TRBD2. V dropped 4 bases and J dropped 0; count of bases not matched to a gene: 5. The CDR3 is 16 residues long. Germline V lookup: CDR1 SNHLY, CDR2 FYNNEI. CDR3 loop: CASSAPLAANTGELFF. DNA for the CDR3: TGTGCCAGCAGTGCCCCCCTAGCGGCGAACACCGGGGAGCTGTTTTTT. Supplemented by reference TRBV2 and TRBJ2-2, the full variable domain reads EPEVTQTPSHQVTQMGQEVILRCVPISNHLYFYWYRQILGQKVEFLVSFYNNEISEKSEIFDDQFSVERPDGSNFTLKIRSTKLEDSAMYFCASSAPLAANTGELFFGEGSRLTVL.